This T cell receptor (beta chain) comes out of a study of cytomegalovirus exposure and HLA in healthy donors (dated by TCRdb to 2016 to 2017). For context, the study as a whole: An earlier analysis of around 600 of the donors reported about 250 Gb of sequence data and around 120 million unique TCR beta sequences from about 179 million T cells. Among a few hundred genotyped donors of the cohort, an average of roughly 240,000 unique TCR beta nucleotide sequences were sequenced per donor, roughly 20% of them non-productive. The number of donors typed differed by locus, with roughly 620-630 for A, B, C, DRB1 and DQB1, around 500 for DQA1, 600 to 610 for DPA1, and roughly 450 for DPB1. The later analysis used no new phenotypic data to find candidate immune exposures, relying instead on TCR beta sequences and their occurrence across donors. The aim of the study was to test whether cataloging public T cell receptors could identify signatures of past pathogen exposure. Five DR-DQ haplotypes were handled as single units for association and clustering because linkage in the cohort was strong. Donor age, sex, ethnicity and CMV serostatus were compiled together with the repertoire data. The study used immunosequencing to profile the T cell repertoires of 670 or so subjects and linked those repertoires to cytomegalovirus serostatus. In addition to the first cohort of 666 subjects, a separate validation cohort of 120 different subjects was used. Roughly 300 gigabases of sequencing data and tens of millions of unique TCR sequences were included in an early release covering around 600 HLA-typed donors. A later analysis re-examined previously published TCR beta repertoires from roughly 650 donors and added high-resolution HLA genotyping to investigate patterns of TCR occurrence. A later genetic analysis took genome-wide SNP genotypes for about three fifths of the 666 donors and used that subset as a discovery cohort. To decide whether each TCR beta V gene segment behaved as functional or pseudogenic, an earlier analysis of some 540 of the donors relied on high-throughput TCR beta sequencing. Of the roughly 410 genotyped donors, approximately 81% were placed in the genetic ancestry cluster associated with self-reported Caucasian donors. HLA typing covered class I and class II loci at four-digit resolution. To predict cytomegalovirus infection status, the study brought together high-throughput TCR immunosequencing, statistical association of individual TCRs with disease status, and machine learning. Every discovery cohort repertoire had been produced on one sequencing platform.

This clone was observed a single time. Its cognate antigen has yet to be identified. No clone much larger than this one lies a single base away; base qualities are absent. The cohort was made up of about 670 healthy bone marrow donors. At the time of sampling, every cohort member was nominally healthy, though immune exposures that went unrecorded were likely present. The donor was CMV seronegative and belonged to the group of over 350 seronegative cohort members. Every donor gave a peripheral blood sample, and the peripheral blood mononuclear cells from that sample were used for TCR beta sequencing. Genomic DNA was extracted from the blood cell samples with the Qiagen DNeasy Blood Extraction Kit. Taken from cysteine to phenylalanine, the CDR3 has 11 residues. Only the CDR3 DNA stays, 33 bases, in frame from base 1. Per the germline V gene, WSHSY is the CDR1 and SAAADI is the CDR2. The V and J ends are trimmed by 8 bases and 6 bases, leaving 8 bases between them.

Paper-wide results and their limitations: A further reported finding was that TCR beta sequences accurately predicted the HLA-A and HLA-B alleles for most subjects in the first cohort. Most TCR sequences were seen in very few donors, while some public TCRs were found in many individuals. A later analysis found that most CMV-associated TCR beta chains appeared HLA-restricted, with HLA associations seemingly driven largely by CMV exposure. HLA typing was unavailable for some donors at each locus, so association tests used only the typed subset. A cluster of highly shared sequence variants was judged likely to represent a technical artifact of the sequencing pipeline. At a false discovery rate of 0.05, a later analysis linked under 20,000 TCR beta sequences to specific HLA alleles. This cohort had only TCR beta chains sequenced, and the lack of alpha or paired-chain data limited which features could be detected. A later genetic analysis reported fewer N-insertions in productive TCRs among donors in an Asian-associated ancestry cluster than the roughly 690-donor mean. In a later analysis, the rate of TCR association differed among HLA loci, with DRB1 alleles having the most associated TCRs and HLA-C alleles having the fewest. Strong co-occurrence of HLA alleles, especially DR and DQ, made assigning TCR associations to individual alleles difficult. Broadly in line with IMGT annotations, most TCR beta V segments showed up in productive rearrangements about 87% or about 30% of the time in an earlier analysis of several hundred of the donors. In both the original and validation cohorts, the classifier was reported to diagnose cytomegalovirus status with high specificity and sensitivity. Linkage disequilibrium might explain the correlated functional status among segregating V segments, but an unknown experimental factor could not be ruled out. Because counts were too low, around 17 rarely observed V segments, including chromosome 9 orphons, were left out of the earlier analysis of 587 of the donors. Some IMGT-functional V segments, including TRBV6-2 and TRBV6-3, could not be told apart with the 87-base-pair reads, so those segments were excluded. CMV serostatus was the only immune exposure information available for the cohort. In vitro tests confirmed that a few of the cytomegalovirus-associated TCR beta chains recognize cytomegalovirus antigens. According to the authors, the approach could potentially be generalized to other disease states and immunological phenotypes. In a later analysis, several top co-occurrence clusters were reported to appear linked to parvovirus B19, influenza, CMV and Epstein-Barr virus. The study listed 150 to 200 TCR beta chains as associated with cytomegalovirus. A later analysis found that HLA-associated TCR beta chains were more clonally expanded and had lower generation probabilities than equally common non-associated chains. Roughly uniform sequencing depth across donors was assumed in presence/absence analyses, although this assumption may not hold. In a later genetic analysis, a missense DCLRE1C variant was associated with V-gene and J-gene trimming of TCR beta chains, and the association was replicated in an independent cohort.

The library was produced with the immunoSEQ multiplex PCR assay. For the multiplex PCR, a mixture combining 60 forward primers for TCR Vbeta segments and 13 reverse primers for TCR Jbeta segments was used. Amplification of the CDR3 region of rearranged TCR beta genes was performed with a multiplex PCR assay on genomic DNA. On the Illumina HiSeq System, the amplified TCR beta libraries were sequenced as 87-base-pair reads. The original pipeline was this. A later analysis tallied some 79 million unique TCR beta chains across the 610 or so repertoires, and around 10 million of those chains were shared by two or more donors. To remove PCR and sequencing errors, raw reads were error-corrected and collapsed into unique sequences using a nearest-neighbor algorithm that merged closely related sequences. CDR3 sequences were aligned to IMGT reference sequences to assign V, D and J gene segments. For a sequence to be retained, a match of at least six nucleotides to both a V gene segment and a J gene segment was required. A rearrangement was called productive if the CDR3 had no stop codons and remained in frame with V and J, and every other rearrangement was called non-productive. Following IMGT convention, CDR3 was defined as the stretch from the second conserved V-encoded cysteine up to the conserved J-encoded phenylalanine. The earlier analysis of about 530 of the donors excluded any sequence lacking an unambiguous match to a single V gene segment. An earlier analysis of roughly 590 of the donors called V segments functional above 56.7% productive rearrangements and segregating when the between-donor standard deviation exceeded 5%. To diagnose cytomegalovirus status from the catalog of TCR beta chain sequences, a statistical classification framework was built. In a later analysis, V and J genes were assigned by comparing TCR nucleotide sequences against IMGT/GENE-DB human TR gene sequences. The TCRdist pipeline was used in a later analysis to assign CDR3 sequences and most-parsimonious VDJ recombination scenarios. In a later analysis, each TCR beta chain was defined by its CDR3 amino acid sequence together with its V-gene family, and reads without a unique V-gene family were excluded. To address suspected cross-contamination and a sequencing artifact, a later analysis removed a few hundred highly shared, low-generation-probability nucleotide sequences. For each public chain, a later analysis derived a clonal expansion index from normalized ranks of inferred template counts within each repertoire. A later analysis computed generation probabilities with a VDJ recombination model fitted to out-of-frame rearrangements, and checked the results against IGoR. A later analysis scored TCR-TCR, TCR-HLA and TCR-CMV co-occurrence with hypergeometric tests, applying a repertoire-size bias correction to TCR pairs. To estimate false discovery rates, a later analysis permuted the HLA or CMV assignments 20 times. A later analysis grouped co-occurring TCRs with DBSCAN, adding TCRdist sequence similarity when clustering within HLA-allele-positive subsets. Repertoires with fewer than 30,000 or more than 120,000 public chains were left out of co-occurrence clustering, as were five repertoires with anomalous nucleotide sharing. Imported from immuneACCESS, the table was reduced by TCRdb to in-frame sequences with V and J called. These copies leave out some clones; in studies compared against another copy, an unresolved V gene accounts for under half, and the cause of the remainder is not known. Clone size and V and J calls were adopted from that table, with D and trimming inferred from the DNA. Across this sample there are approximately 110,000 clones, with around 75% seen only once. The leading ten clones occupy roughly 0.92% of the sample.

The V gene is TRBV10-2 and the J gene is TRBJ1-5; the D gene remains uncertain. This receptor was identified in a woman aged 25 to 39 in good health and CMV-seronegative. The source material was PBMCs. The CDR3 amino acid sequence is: CASGEFQPQHF. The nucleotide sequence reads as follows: TGCGCCAGCGGAGAATTTCAGCCCCAGCATTTT.